This T cell receptor (beta chain) was retrieved from a study of cytomegalovirus exposure and HLA in healthy donors. Use of 60 Vbeta and 13 Jbeta primers characterized the PCR. Generated by immunoSEQ multiplex PCR, the TCRdb table keeps only in-frame clones and is missing some. The data show about 200,000 clones, 79% seen once. V lost 1 base, J lost 7 bases, and 12 bases lay in between. This CDR3 has 14 residues. CDR1 and CDR2 (germline): SGHNT, YYREEE (reference sequence). The TCR sequence derives from a man between 45 and 60 years old in good health and CMV-seronegative. Sequencing used PBMCs. This sequence joins TRBV5-4 and TRBJ2-1, with D hard to call. This CDR3 reads CASSLISTINEQFF. The CDR3 DNA is TGTGCCAGCAGCTTGATTAGTACTATTAATGAGCAGTTCTTC.